This T cell receptor beta chain was recovered during a study of cytomegalovirus exposure and HLA in healthy donors (dated by TCRdb to 2016 to 2017). A note on the overall study: The 650 to 800 repertoires of the first cohort and the 95 to 150 validation repertoires were produced on the same platform, according to a later analysis. The study aimed to test whether cataloging public T cell receptors could reveal signatures of past pathogen exposure. Along with the approximately 700-subject first cohort, a separate validation cohort of over 90 different subjects was used. High-throughput TCR immunosequencing, statistical association of individual TCRs with disease status, and machine learning were combined to predict cytomegalovirus infection status. What the authors observed across the whole study: The validation cohort had no HLA typing available for a later analysis, so co-occurrence within that cohort was assessed over all 130 or so repertoires. The authors suggested that the approach could potentially be generalized to other disease states and immunological phenotypes. The classifier was reported to diagnose cytomegalovirus status with high specificity and sensitivity in both the original cohort and the validation cohort. In the study, some 160 TCR beta chains were listed as associated with cytomegalovirus. Of the cluster scores, about 94% were above 0 in a later analysis, which found that TCRs clustered in the first cohort also tended to co-occur in the roughly 130 validation repertoires. Most TCR sequences were observed very rarely across donors, whereas some public TCRs were present in many individuals. A few of the identified cytomegalovirus-associated TCR beta chains were confirmed in vitro to be specific for cytomegalovirus antigens.

In the case of this clone: Its antigen is unknown. Per-nucleotide qualities are absent, and no much larger clonotype sits a single base away.

Separate from the roughly 650-subject first cohort, the validation cohort of 120 subjects was the group to which the donors belonged. The library was produced with the immunoSEQ multiplex PCR assay. The authors processed their data as follows. A statistical classification framework was built for diagnosing cytomegalovirus status from the catalog of TCR beta chain sequences. Imported from immuneACCESS, the table was reduced by TCRdb to in-frame sequences with V and J called. These copies leave out some clones; in studies compared against another copy, an unresolved V gene accounts for under half, and the cause of the remainder is not known. Clone size and V and J calls were adopted from that table, with D and trimming inferred from the DNA. Recorded for this sample are 150,000 to 200,000 clones; around nine tenths of them occurred a single time. Jointly, the top ten make up around 3% of the sample.

The clonotype originates from a young man in good health and CMV-seronegative. Source material: PBMCs.

The sequence in DNA is TGTGCCAGCAACAGCCTGGGGACAGCGAATGAAAAACTGTTTTTT. Translated, it gives CASNSLGTANEKLFF. The V and J segments used are TRBV2 and TRBJ1-4, with 7 bases aligning to TRBD1. The germline V and J ends show losses of 7 bases and 5 bases respectively, and no gene match explains 10 bases of the junction. The germline V gene encodes CDR1 SNHLY and CDR2 FYNNEI. Including the terminal cysteine and phenylalanine, the CDR3 comprises 15 residues. The read is trimmed to its CDR3 DNA, 45 bases read in frame from base 1.